This T cell receptor (beta chain) was profiled in a study of blood T cell repertoires in COVID-19. Deletions cut 1 base from V and 11 bases from J, with 14 bases between. CDR3 length equals 13 residues. The germline gives CDR1 LGHDT, CDR2 YNNKEL (reference sequence). Original processing notes: The assay estimated nucleated cells by amplifying reference gene primers. The table came from immunoSEQ multiplex PCR; TCRdb's copy has only in-frame clones and leaves some out. For V, J and clone size, that table is used; D and trimming come from the DNA. The repertoire includes tens of thousands of clones, about 86% of them detected once, and under 1.5% sits in the top ten.

This sequence originates from a woman aged 55-69 years with acute or convalescent COVID-19. Material: peripheral blood. The V call is TRBV3-1 (or the pseudogene TRBV3-2), the J call TRBJ1-2; TRBD1 is a possible D gene (5 bases). CDR3: CASSQGGLGGYTF. DNA of the CDR3: TGTGCCAGCAGCCAAGGAGGTTTGGGGGGTTACACCTTC.